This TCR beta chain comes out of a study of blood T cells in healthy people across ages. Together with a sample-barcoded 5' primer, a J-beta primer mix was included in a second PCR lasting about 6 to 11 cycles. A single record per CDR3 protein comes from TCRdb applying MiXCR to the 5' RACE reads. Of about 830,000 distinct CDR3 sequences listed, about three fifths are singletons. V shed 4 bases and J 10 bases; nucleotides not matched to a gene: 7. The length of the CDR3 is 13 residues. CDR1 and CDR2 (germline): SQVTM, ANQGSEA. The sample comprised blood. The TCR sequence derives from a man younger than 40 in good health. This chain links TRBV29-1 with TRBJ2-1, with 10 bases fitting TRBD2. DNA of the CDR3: TGCAGCGTTGGCGCTAGCGGGAGAGGGGAGCAGTTCTTC. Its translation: CSVGASGRGEQFF.